Described below is a single T cell receptor beta chain sequence and its context. CDR3 length: 13 residues. V lost 6 bases and J 5 bases, leaving 13 bases between the germline ends. In germline, CDR1 is MNHEY, CDR2 SVGAGI. This entry belongs to a study of blood T cell repertoires in COVID-19. Study context: The study drew acute and convalescent COVID-19 samples from the United States, Italy and Spain. The cDNA or gDNA used as material had been derived from T cells, B-cell-depleted T cells, or PBMCs.

Authors' processing steps: For nucleated cells, counts were estimated from reference gene primer amplification. Assay: immunoSEQ multiplex PCR; the TCRdb copy retains only in-frame clones and omits some. V and J calls plus clone size are reproduced from that table; the DNA served to infer D and trimming. Among more than 9,000 clones listed, roughly four fifths were seen once. This chain joins TRBV6-5 and TRBJ1-1; D not resolved. The clonotype originates from a woman aged 60-75 years with acute or convalescent COVID-19. Source material: peripheral blood. The CDR3 here is CASRSSQITEAFF. The CDR3 DNA reads as TGTGCCAGCAGATCCTCTCAGATTACTGAAGCTTTCTTT.